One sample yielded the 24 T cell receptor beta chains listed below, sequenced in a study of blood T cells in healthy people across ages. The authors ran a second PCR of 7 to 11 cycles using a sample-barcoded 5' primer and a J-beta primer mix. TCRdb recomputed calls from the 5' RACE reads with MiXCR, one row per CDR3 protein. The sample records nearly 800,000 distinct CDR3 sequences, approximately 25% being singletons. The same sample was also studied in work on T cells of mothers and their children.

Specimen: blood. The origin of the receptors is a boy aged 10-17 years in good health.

CDR3 nucleotide sequence: TGCAGCGTTGCTGGGGACAGGGGTAACTACGAGCAGTACTTC. Protein sequence: CSVAGDRGNYEQYF. This chain links TRBV29-1 with TRBJ2-7; TRBD1 agrees at 10 bases. CDR1 SQVTM and CDR2 ANQGSEA come from the germline V gene. The CDR3 contains 14 residues. V was clipped by 4 bases and J by 3 bases; unmatched bases: 6.

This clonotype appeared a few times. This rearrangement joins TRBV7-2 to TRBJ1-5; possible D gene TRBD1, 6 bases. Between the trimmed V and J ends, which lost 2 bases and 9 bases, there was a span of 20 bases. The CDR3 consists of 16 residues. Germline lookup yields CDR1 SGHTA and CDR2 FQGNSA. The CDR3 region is CASSLSGARGNLPQHF. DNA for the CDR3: TGTGCCAGCAGCTTATCGGGGGCCCGGGGTAACTTGCCCCAGCATTTT.

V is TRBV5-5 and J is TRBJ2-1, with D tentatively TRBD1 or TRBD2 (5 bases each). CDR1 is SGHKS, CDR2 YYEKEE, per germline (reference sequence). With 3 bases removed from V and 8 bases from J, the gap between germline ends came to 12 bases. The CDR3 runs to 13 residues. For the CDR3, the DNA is TGTGCCAGCAGCTGGGACGACGCCTATGAGCAGTTCTTC. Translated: CASSWDDAYEQFF.

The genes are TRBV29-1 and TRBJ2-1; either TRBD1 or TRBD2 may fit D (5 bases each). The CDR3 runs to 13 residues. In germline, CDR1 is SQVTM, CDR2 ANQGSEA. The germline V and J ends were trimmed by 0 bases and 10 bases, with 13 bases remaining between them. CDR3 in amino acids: CSVEDEAEGEQFF. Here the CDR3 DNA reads TGCAGCGTTGAAGATGAGGCCGAGGGGGAGCAGTTCTTC.

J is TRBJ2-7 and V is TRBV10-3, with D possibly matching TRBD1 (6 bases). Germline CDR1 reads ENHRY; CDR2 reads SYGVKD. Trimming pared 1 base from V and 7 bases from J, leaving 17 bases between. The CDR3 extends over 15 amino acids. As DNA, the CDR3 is TGTGCCATCAGTGAGTGGCCGGCCCAGGGGTTAGAGCAGTACTTC. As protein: CAISEWPAQGLEQYF.

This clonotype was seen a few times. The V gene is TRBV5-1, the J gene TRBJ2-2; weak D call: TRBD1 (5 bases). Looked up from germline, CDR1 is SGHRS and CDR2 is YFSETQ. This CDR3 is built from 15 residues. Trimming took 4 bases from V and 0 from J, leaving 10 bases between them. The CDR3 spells CASSAQDPNTGELFF. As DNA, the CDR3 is TGCGCCAGCAGCGCACAGGACCCGAACACCGGGGAGCTGTTTTTT.

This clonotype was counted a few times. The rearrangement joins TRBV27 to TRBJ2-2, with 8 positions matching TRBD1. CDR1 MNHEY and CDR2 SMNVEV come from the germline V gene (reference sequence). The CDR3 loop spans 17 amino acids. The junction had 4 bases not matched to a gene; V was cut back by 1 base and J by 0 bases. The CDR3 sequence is CASSLYVTGANTGELFF. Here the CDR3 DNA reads TGTGCCAGCAGTTTATATGTGACAGGGGCGAACACCGGGGAGCTGTTTTTT.

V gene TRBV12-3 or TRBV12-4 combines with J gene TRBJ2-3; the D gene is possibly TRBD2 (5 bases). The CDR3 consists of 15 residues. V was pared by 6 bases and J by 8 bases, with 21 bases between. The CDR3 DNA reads TGTGCCAGCAGCCCCCTCTACCCGTTGGAGGTTACGCAGTATTTT. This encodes CASSPLYPLEVTQYF.

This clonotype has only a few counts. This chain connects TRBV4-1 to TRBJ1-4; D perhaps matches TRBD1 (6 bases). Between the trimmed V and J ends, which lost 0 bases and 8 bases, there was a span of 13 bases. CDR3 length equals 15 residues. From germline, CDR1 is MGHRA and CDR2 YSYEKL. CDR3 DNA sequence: TGCGCCAGCAGCCAAGATAGCTGGGGGCGCGAAAAACTGTTTTTT. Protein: CASSQDSWGREKLFF.

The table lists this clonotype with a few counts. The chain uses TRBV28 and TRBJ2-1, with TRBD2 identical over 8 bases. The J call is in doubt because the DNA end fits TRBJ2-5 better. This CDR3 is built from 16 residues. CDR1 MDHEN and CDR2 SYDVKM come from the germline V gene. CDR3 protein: CASTAAGDYSLETQYF. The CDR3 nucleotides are TGTGCCAGCACCGCAGCGGGGGACTACAGCCTTGAGACCCAGTACTTC.

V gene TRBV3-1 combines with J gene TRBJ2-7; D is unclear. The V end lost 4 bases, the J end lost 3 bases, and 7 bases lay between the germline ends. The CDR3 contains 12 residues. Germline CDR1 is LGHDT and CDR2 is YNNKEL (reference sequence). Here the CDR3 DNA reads TGTGCCAGCAGCCTGAGAATCTACGAGCAGTACTTC. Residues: CASSLRIYEQYF.

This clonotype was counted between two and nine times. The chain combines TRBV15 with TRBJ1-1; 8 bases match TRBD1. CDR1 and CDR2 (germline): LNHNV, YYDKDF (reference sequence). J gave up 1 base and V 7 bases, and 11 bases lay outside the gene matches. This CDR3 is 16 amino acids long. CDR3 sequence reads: CATNDPRTGPNTEAFF. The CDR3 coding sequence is TGTGCCACCAACGACCCGCGGACAGGGCCGAACACTGAAGCTTTCTTT.

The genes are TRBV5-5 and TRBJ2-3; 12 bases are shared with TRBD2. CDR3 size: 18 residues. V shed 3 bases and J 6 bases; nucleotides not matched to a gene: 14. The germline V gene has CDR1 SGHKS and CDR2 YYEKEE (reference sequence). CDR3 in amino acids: CASSSGVPGTSGLDTQYF. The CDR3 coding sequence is TGTGCCAGCAGCTCAGGAGTCCCAGGGACTAGCGGGTTGGATACGCAGTATTTT.

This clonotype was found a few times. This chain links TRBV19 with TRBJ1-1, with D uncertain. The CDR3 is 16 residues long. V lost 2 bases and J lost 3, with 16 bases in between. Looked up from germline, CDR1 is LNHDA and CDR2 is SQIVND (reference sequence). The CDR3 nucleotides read TGTGCCAGTAGTATAATCCCTCAGGTTAGACACACTGAAGCTTTCTTT. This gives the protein CASSIIPQVRHTEAFF.

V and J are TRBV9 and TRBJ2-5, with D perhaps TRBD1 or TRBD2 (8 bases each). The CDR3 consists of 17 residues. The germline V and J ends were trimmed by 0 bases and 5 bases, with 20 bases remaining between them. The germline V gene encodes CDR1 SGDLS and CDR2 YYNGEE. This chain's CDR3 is CASSVATGGTGQETQYF. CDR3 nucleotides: TGTGCCAGCAGCGTAGCTACGGGAGGGACAGGACAGGAGACCCAGTACTTC.

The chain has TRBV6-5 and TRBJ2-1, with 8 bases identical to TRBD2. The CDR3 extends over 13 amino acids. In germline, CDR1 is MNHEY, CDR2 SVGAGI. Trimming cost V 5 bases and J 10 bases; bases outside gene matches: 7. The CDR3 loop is CASSPGLAQEQFF. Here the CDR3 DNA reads TGTGCCAGCAGTCCAGGACTAGCCCAAGAGCAGTTCTTC.

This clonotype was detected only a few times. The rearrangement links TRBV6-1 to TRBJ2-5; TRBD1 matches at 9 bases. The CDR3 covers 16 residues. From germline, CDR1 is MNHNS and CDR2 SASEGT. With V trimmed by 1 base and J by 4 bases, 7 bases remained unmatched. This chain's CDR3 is CASSEGQGVIGETQYF. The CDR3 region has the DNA TGTGCCAGCAGTGAAGGACAGGGGGTAATTGGAGAGACCCAGTACTTC.

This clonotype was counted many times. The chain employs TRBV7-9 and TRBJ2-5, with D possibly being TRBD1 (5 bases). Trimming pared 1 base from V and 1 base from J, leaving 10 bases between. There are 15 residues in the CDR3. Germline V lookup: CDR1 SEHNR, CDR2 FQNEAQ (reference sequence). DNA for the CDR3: TGTGCCAGCAGCTTAGTCGGCCAGGGCCAAGAGACCCAGTACTTC. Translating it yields CASSLVGQGQETQYF.

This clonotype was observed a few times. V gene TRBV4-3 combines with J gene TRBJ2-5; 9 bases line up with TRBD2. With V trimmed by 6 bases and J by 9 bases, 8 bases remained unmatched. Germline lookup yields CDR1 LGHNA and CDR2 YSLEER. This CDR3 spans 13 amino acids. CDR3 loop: CASSEAGGGPQYF. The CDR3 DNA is TGCGCCAGCAGTGAAGCGGGAGGCGGGCCCCAGTACTTC.

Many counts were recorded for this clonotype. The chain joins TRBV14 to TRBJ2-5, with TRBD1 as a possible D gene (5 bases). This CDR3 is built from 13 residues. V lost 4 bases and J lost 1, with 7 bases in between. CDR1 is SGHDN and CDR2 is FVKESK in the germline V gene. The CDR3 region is CASSRTIQETQYF. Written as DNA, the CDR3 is TGTGCCAGCAGCCGGACAATCCAAGAGACCCAGTACTTC.

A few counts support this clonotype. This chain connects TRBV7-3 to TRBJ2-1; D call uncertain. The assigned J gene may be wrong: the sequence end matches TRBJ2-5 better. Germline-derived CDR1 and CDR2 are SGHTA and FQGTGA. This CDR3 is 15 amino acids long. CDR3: CASSLTGNLPETQYF. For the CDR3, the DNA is TGTGCCAGCAGCTTAACGGGAAATCTCCCAGAGACCCAGTACTTC.

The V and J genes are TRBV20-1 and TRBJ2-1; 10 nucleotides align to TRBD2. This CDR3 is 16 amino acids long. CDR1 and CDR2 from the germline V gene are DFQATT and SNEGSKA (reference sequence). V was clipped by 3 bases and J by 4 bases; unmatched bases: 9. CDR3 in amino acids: CSASRPSGSAYNEQFF. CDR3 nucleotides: TGCAGTGCTAGTAGGCCTAGCGGGAGTGCTTACAATGAGCAGTTCTTC.

CDR3 protein: CSASPGLETQYF. The CDR3, as DNA: TGCAGTGCTAGTCCCGGGTTGGAGACCCAGTACTTC. V gene TRBV20-1 combines with J gene TRBJ2-5; D is uncertain. Germline values: CDR1 DFQATT, CDR2 SNEGSKA (reference sequence). V was pared by 3 bases and J by 5 bases, with 10 bases between. This CDR3 is 12 amino acids long.

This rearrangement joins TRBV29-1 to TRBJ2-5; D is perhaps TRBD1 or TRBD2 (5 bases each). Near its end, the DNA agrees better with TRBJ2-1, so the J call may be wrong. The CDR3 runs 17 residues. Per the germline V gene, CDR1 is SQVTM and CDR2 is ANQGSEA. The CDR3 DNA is TGCAGCGTTGAAGACAACGGGGAAGCCAGGGATTACAATGAGCAGTTCTTC. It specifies CSVEDNGEARDYNEQFF.